The source of this T cell receptor beta chain is a study of post-analysis software for immune sequencing data. Whole-study results and caveats: TRBV5-6, TRBV5-1 and TRBV20-1 belonged to a set of about five TRBV segments that were more frequent in patients than controls. Significantly lower normalized Chao1 diversity was seen in multiple sclerosis patients than in controls. Those samples that were prepared in the same batch co-clustered strongly by F measure.

Details on this clonotype: Its target is not known.

Unique molecular identifiers were carried by the TCR beta cDNA libraries. Out of roughly 0.85 to 10 million T cells, hundreds of thousands of cDNA molecules were generated. TCRdb redid the calling of the PCR reads with MiXCR, one entry per CDR3 protein. The sample lists 150,000 or so distinct CDR3 sequences, 36% seen once, with 25% to 35% in the top ten. The CDR3 extends over 13 amino acids. The V gene lost 3 bases and the J gene lost 8 bases, with 10 bases spanning the gap. Per the germline V gene, CDR1 is SGHTA and CDR2 is FQGNSA. The chain links TRBV7-2 to TRBJ2-2, with a weak D call TRBD2 (6 bases). The TCR comes from a girl aged 5 to 17 with multiple sclerosis. Material: blood, obtained after autologous hematopoietic stem cell transplantation. CDR3 in amino acids: CASSLSRGGELFF. The CDR3 nucleotides are TGTGCCAGCAGCTTGAGTCGGGGGGGGGAGCTGTTTTTT.